Listed below are T cell receptor beta chains from one sample, sequenced in a study of tumor-infiltrating lymphocytes in primary liver carcinoma. TCRdb independently ran MiXCR on the multiplex PCR reads; one entry per CDR3 protein. The profile covers 150,000 to 200,000 distinct CDR3 sequences, with around 60% appearing a single time and 72% taken by the ten largest. Specimen: peripheral blood. All receptors come from a man aged 35 to 55 with primary liver carcinoma and hepatitis B virus infection. The CDR3 runs from the conserved cysteine through the conserved F or W. The D gene is left open where the match is weak. Not all rows give a size; the values are once, few, many and, for expanded clones, a class.

V: TRBV6-1; J: TRBJ2-6; size: many; D: .; DNA: TGTGCCAGCAGTGAAGCTAGGACGGAGTGGTCTGGGGCCAACGTCCTGACTTTC; CDR3: CASSEARTEWSGANVLTF
V: TRBV29-1; J: TRBJ2-3; size: .; D: .; DNA: TGCAGCGCCGAGTCAGGAGGGCCGGGTATAGCTACGCAGTATTTT; CDR3: CSAESGGPGIATQYF
V: TRBV6-1; J: TRBJ2-1; size: few; D: .; DNA: TGTGCCAGCAGTATCAGGGGAGGGACCAACAATGAGCAGTTCTTC; CDR3: CASSIRGGTNNEQFF
V: TRBV5-1; J: TRBJ2-7; size: .; D: TRBD2; DNA: TGCGCCAGCAGCTTGCTAGCGGGCGCCTCCTACGAGCAGTACTTC; CDR3: CASSLLAGASYEQYF
V: TRBV6-1; J: TRBJ2-3; size: .; D: TRBD1; DNA: TGTGCCAGCAGTACGGGACAGGCCACAGATACGCAGTATTTT; CDR3: CASSTGQATDTQYF
V: TRBV29-1; J: TRBJ2-5; size: many; D: .; DNA: TGCAGCGTTGAGGCTTTGGAGAAGACCCAGTACTTC; CDR3: CSVEALEKTQYF
V: TRBV7-8; J: TRBJ2-1; size: .; D: .; DNA: TGTGCCAGCAGCTTTGAACATGGAGTTCGGAATGAGCAGTTCTTC; CDR3: CASSFEHGVRNEQFF
V: TRBV11-1; J: TRBJ2-7; size: .; D: .; DNA: TGTGCCAGCAGCCCTGGAGGGATCCTCTACGAGCAGTACTTC; CDR3: CASSPGGILYEQYF
V: TRBV4-1; J: TRBJ2-7; size: .; D: TRBD1; DNA: TGCGCCAGCAGCCATGCTGGACAGGGGCTCAGCGAGCAGTACTTC; CDR3: CASSHAGQGLSEQYF
V: TRBV10-3; J: TRBJ1-2; size: once; D: TRBD1; DNA: TGTGCCACCAGTGAGGGGCCGGGACAGACCTATGACTACACCTTC; CDR3: CATSEGPGQTYDYTF
V: TRBV5-5; J: TRBJ2-1; size: .; D: .; DNA: TGTGCCAGCAGCTTGGCCCCTAACACAAAAAGCAATGAGCAGTTCTTC; CDR3: CASSLAPNTKSNEQFF
V: TRBV5-4; J: TRBJ2-1; size: few; D: TRBD1; DNA: TGTGCCAGCAGCACCGGGCAGGGGGCCTGGTCCTACAATGAGCAGTTCTTC; CDR3: CASSTGQGAWSYNEQFF
V: TRBV5-1; J: TRBJ2-4; size: .; D: TRBD1; DNA: TGCGCCAGCACATCATCCGTACCGGGACAGGGAATTCAGTACTTC; CDR3: CASTSSVPGQGIQYF
V: TRBV11-2; J: TRBJ2-1; size: .; D: TRBD2; DNA: TGTGCCAGTAGCTGGGGGGGGAGCTCCTTCAATGAGCAGTTCTTC; CDR3: CASSWGGSSFNEQFF
V: TRBV6-1; J: TRBJ2-7; size: .; D: .; DNA: TGTGCCAGCAGTATCACCCGGTTCTACGAGCAGTACTTC; CDR3: CASSITRFYEQYF
V: TRBV4-2; J: TRBJ2-1; size: .; D: .; DNA: TGTGCCAGCAGCCAGGGGGGCGGGGACAATGAGCAGTTCTTC; CDR3: CASSQGGGDNEQFF
V: TRBV11-2; J: TRBJ2-1; size: .; D: .; DNA: TGTGCCAGCAGCTTCGGCGGAGTGGATGAGCAGTTCTTC; CDR3: CASSFGGVDEQFF
V: TRBV29-1; J: TRBJ1-2; size: .; D: .; DNA: TGCAGCGTTTTAGGAGGGGAGGGTGGCTACACCTTC; CDR3: CSVLGGEGGYTF
V: TRBV5-1; J: TRBJ1-4; size: .; D: .; DNA: TGCGCCGGCAGCTTGGAAGGGGGAGCCTATGAAAAACTGTTTTTT; CDR3: CAGSLEGGAYEKLFF
V: TRBV4-1; J: TRBJ1-6; size: many; D: .; DNA: TGCGCCAGCAGCCTCGACGGCAATAATTCACCCCTCCACTTT; CDR3: CASSLDGNNSPLHF
V: TRBV29-1; J: TRBJ1-1; size: few; D: .; DNA: TGCAGCGCACAAGGACAGCTGAACACTGAAGCTTTCTTT; CDR3: CSAQGQLNTEAFF
V: TRBV29-1; J: TRBJ2-2; size: .; D: TRBD2; DNA: TGCAGCGTTGAAGGGCTAGCGGGATCAGGACGGAACACCGGGGAGCTGTTTTTT; CDR3: CSVEGLAGSGRNTGELFF
V: TRBV6-5; J: TRBJ2-5; size: once; D: .; DNA: TGTGCCAGCAGTTTTTCGGGGGTGGGAGCGGAGACCCAATACTTC; CDR3: CASSFSGVGAETQYF
V: TRBV12-3/TRBV12-4; J: TRBJ2-7; size: few; D: .; DNA: TGTGCCAGCAGTTTAGGAGCACAGGCCCTCTCCTACGAGCAGTACTTC; CDR3: CASSLGAQALSYEQYF
V: TRBV6-5; J: TRBJ2-5; size: .; D: .; DNA: TGTGCCAGCAGTTACTCGACGGGGGACATATCCCCCAAGACCCAGTACTTC; CDR3: CASSYSTGDISPKTQYF
V: TRBV7-9; J: TRBJ2-3; size: .; D: .; DNA: TGTGCCAGCAGCACCCAGTTAACAGATACGCAGTATTTT; CDR3: CASSTQLTDTQYF
V: TRBV11-2; J: TRBJ2-3; size: .; D: .; DNA: TGTGCCAGCAGCTCAATAGCGGTGAGCAGAGATAGGCAGTATTTT; CDR3: CASSSIAVSRDRQYF
V: TRBV11-2; J: TRBJ2-1; size: once; D: .; DNA: TGTGCCACATCGCCGTTAGTGAATGAACAGTTCTTC; CDR3: CATSPLVNEQFF
V: TRBV10-3; J: TRBJ2-5; size: few; D: .; DNA: TGTGCCAGTGGGGGATCCGAAGAGACCCAGTACTTC; CDR3: CASGGSEETQYF